This TCR beta chain was captured by sequencing in a study of T cells in Graves' hyperthyroidism and ophthalmopathy. These patients, aged 18 to 65, had recently diagnosed hyperthyroidism lasting under 2 months. Diagnosing involved the use of clinical symptoms, serum thyroxine and TRAb, thyroid ultrasound and orbital computed tomography. The source of the PBMCs was 8.5 to 10 ml of fresh peripheral blood. Findings and limits, study-wide: The majority of expanded thyroid clonotypes above 0.001 also appeared in blood.

This clonotype was found a few times. The antigen is undetermined. CDR3 length equals 15 residues. The V end was cut by 3 bases, the J end by 1 base, with 10 bases between. Germline V gene lookup returns CDR1 MDHEN and CDR2 SYDVKM. The investigators amplified TCR beta CDR3 regions from RNA transcripts. HTBI primers were used for first-round RT-PCR of the TCR CDR3. TCRdb used MiXCR to reprocess the multiplex PCR reads, holding one entry per CDR3 protein. The sample holds around 580,000 distinct CDR3 sequences, 15% to 20% seen once. Sequencing was done on a sample of blood. This TCR derives from a woman in her late teens or twenties with Graves' hyperthyroidism. The chain joins TRBV28 to TRBJ2-1; D possibly corresponds to TRBD2 (6 bases). The CDR3 DNA follows: TGTGCCAGCAGTTTGGCGGGATGGTCCTACAATGAGCAGTTCTTC. Its protein is CASSLAGWSYNEQFF.